This TCR beta chain was recorded in a study of T cell responses to AZD1222 COVID-19 vaccine. This clone was found once. Its antigen is undetermined. Study-level results: After the peak T cell response, and only then, were repertoires sampled. Two AZD1222 doses significantly raised spike-specific TCR breadth and depth over controls. Only a handful of individuals given AZD1222 were seropositive at baseline.

Libraries were prepared by immunoSEQ multiplex PCR; TCRdb keeps only in-frame clonotypes and omits some of them. The sample includes about 150,000 clones, over 75% of them seen just once. This sequence was found in an adult who received the AZD1222 COVID-19 vaccine. This specimen was peripheral blood, taken 28 days after the second AZD1222 dose.

Written as DNA, the CDR3 is TGCAGCGTTGAAAATGGCGGGACGCAGTACTTC. It is translated as CSVENGGTQYF. The rearrangement joins TRBV29-1 to TRBJ2-7; possible D gene TRBD2, 6 bases. The V gene's germline CDR1 is SQVTM and CDR2 ANQGSEA. This CDR3 is built from 11 residues. The V gene lost 2 bases and the J gene lost 9 bases, with 11 bases spanning the gap.